The entry that follows covers one T cell receptor (beta chain) sequence. The sample originates from a study of blood T cell repertoires in COVID-19. About the research overall: The cDNA or gDNA used as material had been derived from T cells, B-cell-depleted T cells, or PBMCs.

The repertoire was sequenced with immunoSEQ multiplex PCR; TCRdb's copy has only in-frame clones and lacks some. The top ten clones hold around 4.2% of a sample with over 120,000 clones, 75% to 90% of them seen once. Donors in Cohort 3 counted as recovered after two negative PCRs, clearance, or symptom resolution. Germline values: CDR1 MGHRA, CDR2 YSYEKL. This CDR3 is built from 15 residues. The junction had 5 bases not matched to a gene; V was cut back by 5 bases and J by 1 base. The J gene is TRBJ2-5, the V gene TRBV4-1; 9 nucleotides align to TRBD2. The TCR comes from a man in his forties or fifties who had recovered from COVID-19. The sample comprised PBMCs or T cells enriched from blood (not recorded which). CDR3 amino acids: CASSTSGPFQETQYF. The CDR3 DNA is TGCGCCAGCAGCACTAGCGGGCCCTTCCAAGAGACCCAGTACTTC.